The 8 T cell receptor beta chains given below trace back to one sample, sequenced in a study of identical twins. Using its own MiXCR run on the 5' RACE reads, TCRdb lists one record per CDR3 protein. The sample gives around 280,000 distinct CDR3 sequences, roughly 8.6% of which show up once; 2% to 2.5% is in the top ten. The same data also contributed to another study, on yellow fever vaccine responses in identical twins.

The source material was memory (CD45RO+) T cells sorted from blood. The receptors derive from a young woman in good health.

This clonotype was counted at least ten times. The chain uses TRBV7-9 and TRBJ2-3; D is perhaps TRBD1 (6 bases). CDR1 SEHNR and CDR2 FQNEAQ come from the germline V gene (reference sequence). With 5 bases removed from V and 6 bases from J, the gap between germline ends came to 12 bases. There are 13 residues in the CDR3. CDR3 sequence (DNA): TGTGCCAGCAGCGACCTACAGGGTGATACGCAGTATTTT. This encodes CASSDLQGDTQYF.

This clonotype was seen many times. V usage is TRBV6-1 and J usage is TRBJ2-1; TRBD2 agrees at 9 bases. The ends lost 6 bases at V and 9 bases at J; junction bases unmatched: 15. Germline V CDR1 and CDR2: MNHNS, SASEGT. The CDR3 spans 16 residues. In DNA, the CDR3 is TGTGCCAGCAGGACCAGGGTTACGGCGGGAGGGACTGAGCAGTTCTTC. It yields the protein CASRTRVTAGGTEQFF.

The rearrangement links TRBV15 to TRBJ2-3; TRBD2 agrees at 12 bases. Looked up from germline, CDR1 is LNHNV and CDR2 is YYDKDF (reference sequence). With 5 bases clipped from V and 5 bases from J, the junction kept 8 bases outside the gene matches. This CDR3 region has 16 residues. The CDR3 DNA sequence: TGTGCCACCAGCCTTGGACTAGCGGGGCGGGGAGATACGCAGTATTTT. Translating it yields CATSLGLAGRGDTQYF.

The chain carries TRBV6-4 and TRBJ2-2; D perhaps matches TRBD1 (6 bases). Germline V gene data show CDR1 as MRHNA and CDR2 as SNTAGT. With 3 bases removed from V and 5 bases from J, the gap between germline ends came to 19 bases. There are 17 residues in the CDR3. Written as DNA, the CDR3 is TGTGCCAGCAGTGAATGGGCTGTCAGGGGTATTACCGGGGAGCTGTTTTTT. Protein sequence: CASSEWAVRGITGELFF.

This clonotype was detected many times. The V gene is TRBV4-2, the J gene TRBJ2-2, with D possibly matching TRBD2 (6 bases). The CDR3 is 15 residues long. The V and J ends lost 4 bases and 1 base respectively, with 10 bases between them. Germline assignment: CDR1 LGHNA and CDR2 YNFKEQ. In DNA form, the CDR3 reads TGTGCCAGCAGCCCGGGTAGCGGGAACACCGGGGAGCTGTTTTTT. Protein: CASSPGSGNTGELFF.

The chain carries TRBV20-1 and TRBJ1-2; the D is unclear. Germline V CDR1 and CDR2: DFQATT, SNEGSKA (reference sequence). V was pared by 5 bases and J by 7 bases, with 20 bases between. CDR3 length: 14 amino acids. The CDR3 nucleotides read TGCAGTGCTTTACGGGAGCAAGGGTTGGTTGGCTACACCTTC. As protein: CSALREQGLVGYTF.

The V gene is TRBV9, the J gene TRBJ2-7, with TRBD2 matching over 14 bases. This CDR3 region has 16 residues. V gave up 4 bases and J gave up 3 bases; unmatched junction bases: 6. Per germline, CDR1 SGDLS and CDR2 YYNGEE. CDR3 region: CASSPGTSGSHYEQYF. CDR3 nucleotides: TGTGCCAGCAGCCCCGGGACTAGCGGGAGTCACTACGAGCAGTACTTC.

This clonotype was seen more than once but under ten times. The chain's CDR3 is CASSELAARTEAFF. Written as DNA, the CDR3 is TGTGCCAGCAGTGAACTGGCAGCTCGCACTGAAGCTTTCTTT. The chain is built from TRBV6-1 and TRBJ1-1; D is ambiguous. The V gene's germline CDR1 is MNHNS and CDR2 SASEGT. CDR3 length: 14 amino acids. Trimming stripped 2 bases from V and 4 bases from J, with 11 bases between.